These T cell receptor beta chains were read from a single sample in a study of T cell repertoires and HLA-DP antigens. The data were produced by immunoSEQ multiplex PCR, yet TCRdb's version contains in-frame clones alone and is incomplete. Of approximately 100,000 clones in the sample, roughly 86% were seen once. Their target antigens are unknown. The source material was CD4+ T cells from PBMCs. The receptor source for this set is a middle-aged man in good health and CMV-seronegative. Each CDR3 is given with its conserved first and last residue. The order of the fields is clone size, J gene, D gene, CDR3 length, V gene, CDR3 DNA, CDR3 protein. D genes are given only for firm matches. Clone size is shown for a subset of rows, as once, few, many or a class of expanded clone.

size: -; J: TRBJ1-5; D: -; length: 11; V: TRBV6-1; DNA: TGTGCCAGCAGGTTTGAGCAGCCCCAGCATTTT; CDR3: CASRFEQPQHF
size: -; J: TRBJ2-2; D: TRBD2; length: 16; V: TRBV28; DNA: TGTGCCAGCAGCCGTCTAGCGGGAGTAGGTACCGGGGAGCTGTTTTTT; CDR3: CASSRLAGVGTGELFF
size: -; J: TRBJ2-7; D: TRBD2; length: 15; V: TRBV5-4; DNA: TGTGCCAGCAGTCCCGGGACTAGCGGGGTCCACGAGCAGTACTTC; CDR3: CASSPGTSGVHEQYF
size: -; J: TRBJ2-3; D: -; length: 13; V: TRBV19; DNA: TGTGCCAGTAGTGGGGGGAACACAGATACGCAGTATTTT; CDR3: CASSGGNTDTQYF
size: -; J: TRBJ2-1; D: -; length: 13; V: TRBV7-9; DNA: TGTGCCAGCAGCCAAGACAGGAACAATGAGCAGTTCTTC; CDR3: CASSQDRNNEQFF
size: -; J: TRBJ2-7; D: TRBD1; length: 16; V: TRBV9; DNA: TGTGCCAGCAGCGTAGTGGGGACAGGGCAAACCTACGAGCAGTACTTC; CDR3: CASSVVGTGQTYEQYF
size: -; J: TRBJ2-7; D: TRBD2; length: 15; V: TRBV19; DNA: TGTGCCAGTAGTTCGCGGACTAGCGGGAGCTACGAGCAGTACTTC; CDR3: CASSSRTSGSYEQYF
size: -; J: TRBJ1-1; D: -; length: 16; V: TRBV5-6; DNA: TGTGCCAGCAGCTTGGTATCACAGCCAATGAACACTGAAGCTTTCTTT; CDR3: CASSLVSQPMNTEAFF
size: -; J: TRBJ2-7; D: -; length: 14; V: TRBV6-6; DNA: TGTGCCACCCACGCCGTGAGGAGCTCCTACGAGCAGTACTTC; CDR3: CATHAVRSSYEQYF
size: -; J: TRBJ1-6; D: -; length: 14; V: TRBV7-9; DNA: TGTGCCAGCAGCCAGCGGACATATAATTCACCCCTCCACTTT; CDR3: CASSQRTYNSPLHF
size: -; J: TRBJ1-5; D: -; length: 14; V: TRBV10-3; DNA: TGTGCCATCAGTGCTGAGATTCAGAATCAGCCCCAGCATTTT; CDR3: CAISAEIQNQPQHF
size: -; J: TRBJ1-1; D: TRBD1; length: 12; V: TRBV29-1; DNA: TGCAGCGTGACTGACAGGGTACCTGAAGCTTTCTTT; CDR3: CSVTDRVPEAFF
size: -; J: TRBJ2-2; D: -; length: 20; V: TRBV10-2; DNA: TGCGCCAGCAGCAACCGTTACCAGGGAAGGGCCTCCGTTCGGACCGGGGAGCTGTTTTTT; CDR3: CASSNRYQGRASVRTGELFF
size: -; J: TRBJ2-7; D: TRBD2; length: 16; V: TRBV7-6; DNA: TGTGCCAGCAGCTCAGGACTAGCCGAAGAATCCTACGAGCAGTACTTC; CDR3: CASSSGLAEESYEQYF
size: -; J: TRBJ2-5; D: -; length: 14; V: TRBV7-2; DNA: TGTGCCAGCAGCGGCTGGGCAGCCCAAGAGACCCAGTACTTC; CDR3: CASSGWAAQETQYF
size: -; J: TRBJ2-3; D: -; length: 11; V: TRBV6-4; DNA: TGTGCCAGCAGTGACGCGAATACGCAGTATTTT; CDR3: CASSDANTQYF
size: -; J: TRBJ2-7; D: TRBD2; length: 16; V: TRBV30; DNA: TGTGCCTGGAAGCGGCGGGAGGGCCGCCAGAGTTACGAGCAGTACTTC; CDR3: CAWKRREGRQSYEQYF
size: -; J: TRBJ1-2; D: -; length: 15; V: TRBV19; DNA: TGTGCCAGTATTTCCCCGGACAGAGCTAACTATGGCTACACCTTC; CDR3: CASISPDRANYGYTF
size: -; J: TRBJ2-7; D: TRBD1; length: 15; V: TRBV9; DNA: TGTGCCAGCAGCGTAGATGGGACAGGGGGACTCGAGCAGTACTTC; CDR3: CASSVDGTGGLEQYF
size: -; J: TRBJ1-1; D: TRBD1; length: 17; V: TRBV5-8; DNA: TGTGCCAGCAGCTTTTTTACCGGGACAGGAGTTCTCGGTGAAGCTTTCTTT; CDR3: CASSFFTGTGVLGEAFF
size: -; J: TRBJ2-3; D: -; length: 12; V: TRBV7-2; DNA: TGTGCCAGCAGCGTCGTCCGAGATACGCAGTATTTT; CDR3: CASSVVRDTQYF
size: -; J: TRBJ2-2; D: TRBD2; length: 15; V: TRBV5-1; DNA: TGCGCCAGCAGCTTGTCGGGACTAGCTGGCGGGGAGCTGTTTTTT; CDR3: CASSLSGLAGGELFF
size: -; J: TRBJ2-1; D: -; length: 12; V: TRBV2; DNA: TGTGCCAGCAGTGCGCCGGGACCCAAGCAGTTCTTC; CDR3: CASSAPGPKQFF
size: -; J: TRBJ2-5; D: -; length: 11; V: TRBV30; DNA: TGTGCCTGGAGAAACCGAGAGACCCAGTACTTC; CDR3: CAWRNRETQYF
size: -; J: TRBJ2-5; D: TRBD1; length: 13; V: TRBV29-1; DNA: TGCAGCGTCAGGGGGCGATTGGAAGTTACCCAGTACTTC; CDR3: CSVRGRLEVTQYF
size: -; J: TRBJ2-1; D: -; length: 17; V: TRBV2; DNA: TGTGCCAGCAGTGTTCCCCCGGGGGGCGGTCCGTACAATGAGCAGTTCTTC; CDR3: CASSVPPGGGPYNEQFF
size: -; J: TRBJ2-2; D: -; length: 13; V: TRBV7-9; DNA: TGTGCCAGCGGCCAGGGGAACACCGGGGAGCTGTTTTTT; CDR3: CASGQGNTGELFF
size: -; J: TRBJ2-2; D: -; length: 14; V: TRBV19; DNA: TGTGCCAGTAGTACGGGACTCGCCGCCGGGGAGCTGTTTTTT; CDR3: CASSTGLAAGELFF
size: -; J: TRBJ2-5; D: TRBD2; length: 15; V: TRBV5-5; DNA: TGTGCCAGCAGCGCTGTAGCGGGTCCCCGGGAGACCCAGTACTTC; CDR3: CASSAVAGPRETQYF
size: -; J: TRBJ1-1; D: TRBD1; length: 13; V: TRBV2; DNA: TGTGCCAGCCACGACAGGGAGGGATCTGAAGCTTTCTTT; CDR3: CASHDREGSEAFF
size: -; J: TRBJ2-7; D: -; length: 11; V: TRBV28; DNA: TGTGCCAGCAGCCACGAATACGAGCAGTACTTC; CDR3: CASSHEYEQYF
size: once; J: TRBJ1-4; D: -; length: 14; V: TRBV5-5; DNA: TGTGCCAGCAGCTTGGGTGGCCTTGGGGAAAAACTGTTTTTT; CDR3: CASSLGGLGEKLFF
size: -; J: TRBJ1-1; D: -; length: 13; V: TRBV29-1; DNA: TGCAGCGTTGGTGGGGGAATGAACACTGAAGCTTTCTTT; CDR3: CSVGGGMNTEAFF
size: once; J: TRBJ1-2; D: TRBD1; length: 14; V: TRBV7-3; DNA: TGTGCCAGCAGACCCCGGGACAGGGACGCTGGCTACACCTTC; CDR3: CASRPRDRDAGYTF
size: -; J: TRBJ2-5; D: -; length: 15; V: TRBV4-3; DNA: TGCGCCAGCAGCCAAGATGCCGTCTTCGGGGAGACCCAGTACTTC; CDR3: CASSQDAVFGETQYF
size: -; J: TRBJ2-3; D: -; length: 15; V: TRBV18; DNA: TGTGCCAGCTCACCAGAGTCCGGGAGAGCAAATACGCAGTATTTT; CDR3: CASSPESGRANTQYF
size: -; J: TRBJ2-1; D: TRBD1; length: 15; V: TRBV6-1; DNA: TGTGCCAGCAGTGGACAGGGGTCGGGGTACAATGAGCAGTTCTTC; CDR3: CASSGQGSGYNEQFF
size: -; J: TRBJ2-3; D: TRBD2; length: 17; V: TRBV9; DNA: TGTGCCAGCAGCGTAGGGGGGGGACTAGCGGGAGTAGATACGCAGTATTTT; CDR3: CASSVGGGLAGVDTQYF
size: -; J: TRBJ1-3; D: -; length: 15; V: TRBV2; DNA: TGTGCCAGCAGTGAGGAGGCGGTCTCTGGAAACACCATATATTTT; CDR3: CASSEEAVSGNTIYF
size: -; J: TRBJ1-2; D: TRBD1; length: 12; V: TRBV2; DNA: TGTGCCAGCAGGAGGACAGGGTATGGCTACACCTTC; CDR3: CASRRTGYGYTF
size: -; J: TRBJ2-3; D: -; length: 15; V: TRBV19; DNA: TGTGCCAGTATTCTACGGGGACAAAAAAAGGATACGCAGTATTTT; CDR3: CASILRGQKKDTQYF
size: -; J: TRBJ2-2; D: -; length: 13; V: TRBV7-3; DNA: TGTGCCAGCAGCACCAAAAGCACCGGGGAGCTGTTTTTT; CDR3: CASSTKSTGELFF
size: -; J: TRBJ2-1; D: -; length: 13; V: TRBV6-1; DNA: TGTGCCAGCAGTGCCACCGGGTGGAATGAGCAGTTCTTC; CDR3: CASSATGWNEQFF
size: -; J: TRBJ1-5; D: TRBD1; length: 15; V: TRBV10-2; DNA: TGCGCCAGCAGTGCGACAGGGTACAGCAATCAGCCCCAGCATTTT; CDR3: CASSATGYSNQPQHF
size: -; J: TRBJ2-1; D: -; length: 11; V: TRBV10-3; DNA: TGTGCCATCAGTGACCTCAATGAGCAGTTCTTC; CDR3: CAISDLNEQFF
size: -; J: TRBJ2-1; D: TRBD1; length: 15; V: TRBV18; DNA: TGTGCCAGCTCACCAGACAGGGGGCGCGTAAATGAGCAGTTCTTC; CDR3: CASSPDRGRVNEQFF
size: -; J: TRBJ2-1; D: TRBD2; length: 14; V: TRBV29-1; DNA: TGCAGCGTTGTCAGGCGGGGGTCCTACAATGAGCAGTTCTTC; CDR3: CSVVRRGSYNEQFF